This T cell receptor beta chain was observed in a study of patients and donors after allogeneic stem cell transplantation (dated by TCRdb to the early 2020s). The V end loses 4 bases and the J end loses 5 bases, and a stretch of 15 bases separates them. From its cysteine to its phenylalanine, the CDR3 spans 14 amino acids. Just CDR3 DNA is preserved here, 42 bases in frame from base 1. CDR1 and CDR2 are drawn from the germline V gene (reference sequence): MNHEY, SMNVEV. This clonotype was picked up a small number of times. Which antigen it targets is not known. No qualities accompany the bases; no much larger clone lies one base away. The protocol used for the library was RT-PCR. The instrument given in TCRdb is NextSeq 550. TCRdb trimmed public reads at Q25 via fastp, called clones via MiXCR and kept in-frame beta chains. Each record represents a unique CDR3 protein, reported with the most common genes and DNA among its rows. In all, the sample holds roughly 940,000 distinct CDR3 sequences, and roughly 17% of those were seen once. 5% to 7.5% of the sample lies in the top ten.

The TCR comes from a human donor who was either an allogeneic HSCT recipient or a stem cell or donor lymphocyte infusion donor (not recorded which). It is not recorded whose cells these are; they may come from a transplant donor. The chain uses TRBV27 and TRBJ2-7, with a tentative D gene TRBD2 over 6 matching bases. The sample taken for sequencing was blood, either unsorted or a sorted T cell fraction (not recorded which). The DNA sequence is given as TGTGCCAGCAGTTCGTTCTACGGGAGCCACGAGCAGTACTTC. This is translated as CASSSFYGSHEQYF.